The following is a T cell receptor beta chain sequence with its context. The antigen is unknown. This specimen belongs to a study of cytomegalovirus exposure and HLA in healthy donors. A multiplex PCR was run with 60 Vbeta primers and 13 Jbeta primers. Data came from immunoSEQ multiplex PCR; TCRdb stores just in-frame clones and leaves some out. The sample has over 150,000 clones, roughly four fifths seen once; the top ten hold approximately 12%. Study-level points and caveats: Cytomegalovirus-associated status was assigned to 150 or so TCR beta chains.

Germline values: CDR1 SGHVS, CDR2 FNYEAQ. Deletions cut 1 base from V and 5 bases from J, with 12 bases between. CDR3 length: 15 amino acids. This sequence joins TRBV7-6 and TRBJ1-5; D possibly corresponds to TRBD1 (5 bases). Sequenced sample: PBMCs. The source of this sequence is a man aged 50 or older in good health and CMV-seropositive. The CDR3, as DNA: TGTGCCAGCAGCTTAGAGGGGTGTCGGGATCAGCCCCAGCATTTT. Encoded protein: CASSLEGCRDQPQHF.